Below are 14 T cell receptor beta chains sequenced from a single sample in a study of blood T cell repertoires in COVID-19. TCRdb's copy holds only in-frame clones and misses some; the assay was immunoSEQ multiplex PCR. The data hold 200,000 to 250,000 clones, with approximately 86% observed a single time. The sample consisted of peripheral blood. The receptors were sampled from a woman under 40 who had recovered from COVID-19.

This chain joins TRBV10-3 and TRBJ2-7; TRBD2 agrees at 9 bases. The CDR3 contains 15 residues. V lost 4 bases, J lost 0 bases, and 4 bases stayed unmatched. Germline lookup yields CDR1 ENHRY and CDR2 SYGVKD. CDR3: CAISGASGVSYEQYF. The CDR3 nucleotides are TGTGCCATCAGTGGGGCTAGCGGGGTCTCCTACGAGCAGTACTTC.

This chain uses TRBV4-3 with TRBJ2-7; 8 nucleotides line up with TRBD2. V trimming: 1 base; J trimming: 2 bases; junction bases outside the gene matches: 4. Germline V CDR1 and CDR2: LGHNA, YSLEER. The CDR3 loop spans 15 amino acids. CDR3 sequence reads: CASSQGLAGPYEQYF. The CDR3 DNA sequence: TGCGCCAGCAGCCAAGGGCTAGCGGGTCCCTACGAGCAGTACTTC.

This clone was detected only once. The CDR3 reads CASSRELQETQYF. The CDR3 bases are TGTGCCAGCAGTAGAGAACTTCAAGAGACCCAGTACTTC. The chain couples TRBV5-5 to TRBJ2-5; D is undetermined. CDR1 is SGHKS, CDR2 YYEKEE, per germline (reference sequence). The CDR3 is 13 residues long. V was pared by 5 bases and J by 2 bases, with 10 bases between.

This clone has only one observation. J is TRBJ1-3 and V is TRBV6-1; no clear D gene. The CDR3 loop spans 16 amino acids. In germline, CDR1 is MNHNS, CDR2 SASEGT. Trimming took 3 bases from V and 0 from J, leaving 12 bases between them. The CDR3 nucleotides are TGTGCCAGCAGTGAGCAACAGCTCAACTCTGGAAACACCATATATTTT. Its protein product is CASSEQQLNSGNTIYF.

The chain is built from TRBV2 and TRBJ2-7; no clear D gene. This CDR3 is 14 amino acids long. V lost 3 bases and J lost 3, with 12 bases in between. Germline lookup yields CDR1 SNHLY and CDR2 FYNNEI. The DNA for the CDR3 is TGTGCCAGCAGTGAGGATCAGGCTTACTACGAGCAGTACTTC. Residues: CASSEDQAYYEQYF. Supplemented by reference TRBV2 and TRBJ2-7, the full variable domain reads EPEVTQTPSHQVTQMGQEVILRCVPISNHLYFYWYRQILGQKVEFLVSFYNNEISEKSEIFDDQFSVERPDGSNFTLKIRSTKLEDSAMYFCASSEDQAYYEQYFGPGTRLTVT.

The chain employs TRBV6-5 and TRBJ2-7; D is ambiguous. This CDR3 region has 11 residues. Deletions cut 10 bases from V and 3 bases from J, with 10 bases between. Looked up from germline, CDR1 is MNHEY and CDR2 is SVGAGI. CDR3 region: CATNENYEQYF. The DNA for the CDR3 is TGTGCCACCAACGAGAACTACGAGCAGTACTTC.

V gene TRBV7-9 combines with J gene TRBJ2-7, with D possibly TRBD2 on 7 matching bases. CDR1 is SEHNR, CDR2 FQNEAQ, per germline (reference sequence). This CDR3 is 12 amino acids long. Trimming took 5 bases from V and 5 from J, leaving 10 bases between them. CDR3 residues: CASSRGADEQYF. The CDR3 DNA sequence: TGTGCCAGCAGCCGGGGGGCGGACGAGCAGTACTTC.

This clone was observed a handful of times. The chain carries TRBV5-1 and TRBJ2-2, with a weak D call TRBD1 (6 bases). Germline CDR1 and CDR2: SGHRS and YFSETQ. V lost 0 bases and J lost 3, with 18 bases in between. The CDR3 sequence is 18 residues long. CDR3 in amino acids: CASSLVPSGRTDTGELFF. CDR3 DNA sequence: TGCGCCAGCAGCTTGGTTCCCTCTGGGCGGACAGACACCGGGGAGCTGTTTTTT.

V and J are TRBV2 and TRBJ1-2, with 9 nucleotides matching TRBD1. V lost 3 bases and J lost 6; bases outside the gene matches: 5. This CDR3 is 14 amino acids long. Germline V gene sequence: CDR1 SNHLY, CDR2 FYNNEI. The CDR3 here is CASSERQGVDGYTF. CDR3 bases: TGTGCCAGCAGTGAGCGACAGGGGGTAGATGGCTACACCTTC.

This chain's CDR3 is CASRLQSGPEQYF. DNA for the CDR3: TGTGCCAGCAGGTTACAATCGGGTCCCGAGCAGTACTTC. The rearrangement links TRBV28 to TRBJ2-7, with D unclear. The CDR3 extends over 13 amino acids. V lost 6 bases and J lost 6, with 15 bases in between. The germline V gene encodes CDR1 MDHEN and CDR2 SYDVKM.

The CDR3 sequence is CASSQDVVVRLQYF. DNA of the CDR3: TGTGCCAGCAGCCAAGACGTTGTGGTACGGTTGCAGTACTTC. The gene calls are TRBV3-1 (or the pseudogene TRBV3-2) and TRBJ2-7; D unresolved. The V end was cut by 0 bases, the J end by 9 bases, with 15 bases between. CDR1 and CDR2 (germline): LGHDT, YNNKEL (reference sequence). The CDR3 contains 14 residues.

This chain uses TRBV10-3 with TRBJ2-2, with 8 nucleotides matching TRBD1. The germline CDR1 and CDR2 sequences are ENHRY and SYGVKD. With V trimmed by 6 bases and J by 0 bases, 3 bases remained unmatched. This CDR3 region has 15 residues. CDR3: CAIRRDRTNTGELFF. CDR3 DNA sequence: TGTGCCATCAGAAGGGACAGGACGAACACCGGGGAGCTGTTTTTT.

The V call is TRBV6-1, the J call TRBJ2-1; 7 bases are a match to TRBD1. Germline V gene lookup returns CDR1 MNHNS and CDR2 SASEGT. Trimming took 4 bases from V and 1 from J; bases not matched to a gene: 7. The CDR3 has 16 amino acids. The CDR3: CASSADRDSSYNEQFF. DNA for the CDR3: TGTGCCAGCAGTGCAGACCGGGACAGTTCCTACAATGAGCAGTTCTTC.

The J gene is TRBJ2-1, the V gene TRBV29-1; the D gene is possibly TRBD2 (5 bases). The CDR3 sequence is 14 residues long. Germline V CDR1 and CDR2: SQVTM, ANQGSEA. V was clipped by 3 bases and J by 0 bases, with 9 bases between them. The CDR3 sequence is CSVELGSSYNEQFF. The DNA for the CDR3 is TGCAGCGTTGAGCTGGGGAGCTCCTACAATGAGCAGTTCTTC.